This T cell receptor beta chain was sequenced in a study of cytomegalovirus exposure and HLA in healthy donors. General study findings and limits: Relative to equally common others, HLA-associated TCR beta chains showed greater clonal expansion in a later analysis.

The CDR3 runs to 14 residues. Germline V gene lookup returns CDR1 SGDLS and CDR2 YYNGEE. Trimming shortened V by 2 bases and J by 7 bases, and 13 bases separated the two germline ends. This clone was counted once. Its target is not known. The PCR made use of 60 Vbeta and 13 Jbeta primers. TCRdb keeps only in-frame clones here, not all; method: immunoSEQ multiplex PCR. This table has approximately 92,000 clones, roughly 71% appearing once. The genes are TRBV9 and TRBJ2-1; D not resolved. The material sequenced was PBMCs. This clonotype was obtained from a middle-aged man in good health and CMV-seronegative. CDR3 sequence reads: CASSVGWSINEQFF. The CDR3 bases are TGTGCCAGCAGCGTGGGTTGGAGTATAAATGAGCAGTTCTTC. The whole variable domain, remainder taken from reference TRBV9 and TRBJ2-1, is DSGVTQTPKHLITATGQRVTLRCSPRSGDLSVYWYQQSLDQGLQFLIQYYNGEERAKGNILERFSAQQFPDLHSELNLSSLELGDSALYFCASSVGWSINEQFFGPGTRLTVL.